The T cell receptor (beta chain) described here comes from a study of memory CD8 T cells in hepatitis C reinfection. Turning to the study itself: A couple of donors resolved primary infection, then developed chronic reinfection. Peak reinfection sampling occurred 3 to 8 weeks after detected reinfection.

As regards this clone: One junction end does not reproduce the germline sequence, and a read error may be involved.

CDR3 size: 13 residues. Looked up from germline, CDR1 is SGHNT and CDR2 is YYREEE (reference sequence). Indicated time point: peak reinfection, 3 to 8 weeks after reinfection detection. TCR sequencing was done directly ex vivo on sorted cells, without expansion in vitro. Total naive CD8 T cells were sorted as viable CD3+ CD8+ CD45RO- cells from a couple of donors. TCRdb's copy holds only in-frame clones and misses some; the assay was immunoSEQ multiplex PCR. The repertoire holds about 47,000 clones, with over 75% as singletons. The receptor was derived from a man younger than 30 with hepatitis C virus infection. This chain joins TRBV5-4 and TRBJ2-3, with 13 bases fitting TRBD2. Sequenced: naive CD8+ T cells sorted from blood. In DNA, the CDR3 is TGTGCCAGCAGCTTGACGACTAGCGGGAGGACAAGGTTT. Translating it yields CASSLTTSGRTRF.